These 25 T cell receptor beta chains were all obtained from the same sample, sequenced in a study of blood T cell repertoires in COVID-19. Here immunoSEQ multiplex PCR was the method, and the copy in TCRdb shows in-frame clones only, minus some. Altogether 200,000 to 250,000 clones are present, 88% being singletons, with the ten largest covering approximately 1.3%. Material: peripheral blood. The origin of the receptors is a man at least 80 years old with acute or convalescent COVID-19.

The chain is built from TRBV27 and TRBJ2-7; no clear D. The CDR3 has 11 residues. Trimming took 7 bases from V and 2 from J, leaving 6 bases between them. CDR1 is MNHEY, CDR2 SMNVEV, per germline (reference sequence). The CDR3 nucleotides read TGTGCCAGCACCCTACCCTACGAGCAGTACTTC. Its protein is CASTLPYEQYF.

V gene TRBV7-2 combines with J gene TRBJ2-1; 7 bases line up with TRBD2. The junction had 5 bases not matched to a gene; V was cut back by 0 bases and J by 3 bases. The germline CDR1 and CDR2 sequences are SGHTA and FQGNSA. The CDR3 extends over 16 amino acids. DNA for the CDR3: TGTGCCAGCAGCTTAGCTTCGGGGGGTGTCTACAATGAGCAGTTCTTC. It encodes CASSLASGGVYNEQFF.

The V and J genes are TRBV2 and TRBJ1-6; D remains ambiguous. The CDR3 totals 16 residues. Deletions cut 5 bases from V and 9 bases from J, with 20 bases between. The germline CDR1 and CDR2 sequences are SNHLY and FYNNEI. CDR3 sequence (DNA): TGTGCCAGCAGTCCTCAGACAAGTCGCCCAAGTTCACCCCTCCACTTT. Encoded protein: CASSPQTSRPSSPLHF.

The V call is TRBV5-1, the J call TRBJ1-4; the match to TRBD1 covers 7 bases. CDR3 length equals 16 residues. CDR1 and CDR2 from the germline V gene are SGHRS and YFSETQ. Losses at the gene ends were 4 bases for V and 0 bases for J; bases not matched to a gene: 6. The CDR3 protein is CASSITGAATNEKLFF. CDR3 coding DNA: TGCGCCAGCAGCATAACAGGGGCGGCAACTAATGAAAAACTGTTTTTT.

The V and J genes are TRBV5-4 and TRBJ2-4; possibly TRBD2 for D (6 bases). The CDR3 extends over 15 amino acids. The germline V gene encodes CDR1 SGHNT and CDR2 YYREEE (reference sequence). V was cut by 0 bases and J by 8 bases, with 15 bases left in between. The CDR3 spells CASSLAFGSGDIQYF. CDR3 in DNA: TGTGCCAGCAGCTTGGCTTTTGGGTCGGGGGACATTCAGTACTTC.

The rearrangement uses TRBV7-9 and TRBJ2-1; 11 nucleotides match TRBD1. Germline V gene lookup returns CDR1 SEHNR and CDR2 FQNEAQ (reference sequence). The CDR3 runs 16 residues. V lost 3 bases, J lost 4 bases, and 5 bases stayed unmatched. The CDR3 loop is CASSFSDRGLYNEQFF. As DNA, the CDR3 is TGTGCCAGCAGCTTTTCGGACAGGGGGCTGTACAATGAGCAGTTCTTC.

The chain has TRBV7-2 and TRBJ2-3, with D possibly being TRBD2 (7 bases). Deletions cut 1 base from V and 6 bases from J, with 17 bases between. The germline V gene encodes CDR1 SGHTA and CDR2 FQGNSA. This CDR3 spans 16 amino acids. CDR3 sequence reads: CASSLVSGGAEDTQYF. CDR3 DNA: TGTGCCAGCAGCTTAGTGAGTGGGGGGGCCGAGGATACGCAGTATTTT.

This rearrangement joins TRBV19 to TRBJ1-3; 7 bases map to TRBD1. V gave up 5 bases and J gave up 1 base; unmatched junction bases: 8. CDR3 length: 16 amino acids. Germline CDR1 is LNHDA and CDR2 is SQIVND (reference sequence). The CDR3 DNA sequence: TGTGCCAGTAGTGCACAGTCGACAGGGTCTGGAAACACCATATATTTT. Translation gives CASSAQSTGSGNTIYF.

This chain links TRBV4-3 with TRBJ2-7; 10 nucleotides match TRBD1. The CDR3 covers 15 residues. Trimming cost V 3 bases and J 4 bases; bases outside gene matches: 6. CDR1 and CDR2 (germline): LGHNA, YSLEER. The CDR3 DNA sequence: TGCGCCAGCAGCCAGGGACAGGGGAGAACTTACGAGCAGTACTTC. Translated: CASSQGQGRTYEQYF.

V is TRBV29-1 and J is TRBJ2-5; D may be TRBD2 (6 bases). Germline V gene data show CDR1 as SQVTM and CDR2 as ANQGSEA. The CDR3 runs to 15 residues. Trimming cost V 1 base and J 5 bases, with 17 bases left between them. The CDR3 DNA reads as TGCAGCGTTGAAGGAATATCGGGGGTCCGGGAGACCCAGTACTTC. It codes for CSVEGISGVRETQYF.

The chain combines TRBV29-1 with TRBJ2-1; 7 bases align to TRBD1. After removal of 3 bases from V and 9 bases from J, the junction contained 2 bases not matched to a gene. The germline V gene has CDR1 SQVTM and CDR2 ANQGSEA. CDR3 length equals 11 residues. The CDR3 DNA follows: TGCAGCGTTGATTCAGGGGGTGAGCAGTTCTTC. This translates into CSVDSGGEQFF.

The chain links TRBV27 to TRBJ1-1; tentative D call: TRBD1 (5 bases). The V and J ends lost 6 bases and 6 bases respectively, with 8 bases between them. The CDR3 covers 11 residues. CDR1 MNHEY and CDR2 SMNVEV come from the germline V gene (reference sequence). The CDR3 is CASRRGAEAFF. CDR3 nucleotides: TGTGCCAGCAGGCGGGGGGCTGAAGCTTTCTTT.

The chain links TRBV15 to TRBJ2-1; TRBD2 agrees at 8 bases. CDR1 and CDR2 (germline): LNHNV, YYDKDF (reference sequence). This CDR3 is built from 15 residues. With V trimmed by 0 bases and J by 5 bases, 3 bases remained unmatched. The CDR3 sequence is CATSRDPGGNNEQFF. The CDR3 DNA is TGTGCCACCAGCAGAGACCCGGGGGGGAACAATGAGCAGTTCTTC.

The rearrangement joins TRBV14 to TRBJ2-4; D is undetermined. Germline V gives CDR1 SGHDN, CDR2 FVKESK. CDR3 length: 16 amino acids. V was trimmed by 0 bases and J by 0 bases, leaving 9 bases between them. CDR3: CASSQDSRLAKNIQYF. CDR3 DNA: TGTGCCAGCAGCCAAGATTCCAGACTAGCCAAAAACATTCAGTACTTC.

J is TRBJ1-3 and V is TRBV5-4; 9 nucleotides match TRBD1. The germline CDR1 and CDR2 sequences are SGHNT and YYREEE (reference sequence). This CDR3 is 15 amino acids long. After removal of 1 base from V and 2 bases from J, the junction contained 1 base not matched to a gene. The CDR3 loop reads CASSLTGGPGNTIYF. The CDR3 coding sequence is TGTGCCAGCAGCTTGACAGGGGGCCCTGGAAACACCATATATTTT.

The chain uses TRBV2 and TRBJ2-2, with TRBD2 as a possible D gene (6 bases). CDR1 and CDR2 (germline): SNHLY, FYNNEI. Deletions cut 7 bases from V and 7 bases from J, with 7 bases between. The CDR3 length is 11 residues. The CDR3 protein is CASTGGGELFF. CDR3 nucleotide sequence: TGTGCCAGCACCGGGGGCGGGGAGCTGTTTTTT. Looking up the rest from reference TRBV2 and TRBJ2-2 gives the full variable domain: EPEVTQTPSHQVTQMGQEVILRCVPISNHLYFYWYRQILGQKVEFLVSFYNNEISEKSEIFDDQFSVERPDGSNFTLKIRSTKLEDSAMYFCASTGGGELFFGEGSRLTVL.

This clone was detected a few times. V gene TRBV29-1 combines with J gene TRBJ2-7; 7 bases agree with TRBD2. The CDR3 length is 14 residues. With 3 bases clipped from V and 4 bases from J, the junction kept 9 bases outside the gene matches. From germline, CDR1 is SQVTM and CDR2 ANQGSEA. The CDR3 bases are TGCAGCGTTGATATAGGGAGGGCCGGGTACGAGCAGTACTTC. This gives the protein CSVDIGRAGYEQYF.

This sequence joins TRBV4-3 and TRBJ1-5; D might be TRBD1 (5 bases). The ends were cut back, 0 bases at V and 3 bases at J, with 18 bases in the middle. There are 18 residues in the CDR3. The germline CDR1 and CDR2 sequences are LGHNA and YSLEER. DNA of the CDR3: TGCGCCAGCAGCCAAGAAGGCGGCAGGGTGTTTAACAATCAGCCCCAGCATTTT. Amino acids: CASSQEGGRVFNNQPQHF.

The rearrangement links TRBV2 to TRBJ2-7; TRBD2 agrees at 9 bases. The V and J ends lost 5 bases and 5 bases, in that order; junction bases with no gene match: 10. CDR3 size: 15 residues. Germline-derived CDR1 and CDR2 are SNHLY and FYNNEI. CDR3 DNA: TGTGCCAGCAGTCCAATTAGCGGGAGTAACGACGAGCAGTACTTC. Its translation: CASSPISGSNDEQYF. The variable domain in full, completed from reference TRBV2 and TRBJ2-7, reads EPEVTQTPSHQVTQMGQEVILRCVPISNHLYFYWYRQILGQKVEFLVSFYNNEISEKSEIFDDQFSVERPDGSNFTLKIRSTKLEDSAMYFCASSPISGSNDEQYFGPGTRLTVT.

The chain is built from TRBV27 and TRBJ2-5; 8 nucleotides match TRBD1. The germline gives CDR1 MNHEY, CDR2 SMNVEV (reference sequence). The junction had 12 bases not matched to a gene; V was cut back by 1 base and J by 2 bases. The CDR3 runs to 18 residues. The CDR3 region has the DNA TGTGCCAGCAGTTTATTGGGAATCGGGACAGGATTTCAAGAGACCCAGTACTTC. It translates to CASSLLGIGTGFQETQYF.

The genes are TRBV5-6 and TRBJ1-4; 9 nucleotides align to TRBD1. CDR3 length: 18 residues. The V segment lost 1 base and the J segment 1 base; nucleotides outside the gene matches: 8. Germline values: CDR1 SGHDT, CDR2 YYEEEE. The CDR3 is CASSLLDRGGVTNEKLFF. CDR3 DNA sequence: TGTGCCAGCAGCTTGCTGGACAGGGGAGGTGTAACTAATGAAAAACTGTTTTTT.

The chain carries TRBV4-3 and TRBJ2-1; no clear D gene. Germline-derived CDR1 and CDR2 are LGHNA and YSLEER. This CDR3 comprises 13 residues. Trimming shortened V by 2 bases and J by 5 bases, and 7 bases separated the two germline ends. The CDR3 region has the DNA TGCGCCAGCAGCCAACTACCCGACAATGAGCAGTTCTTC. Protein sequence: CASSQLPDNEQFF.

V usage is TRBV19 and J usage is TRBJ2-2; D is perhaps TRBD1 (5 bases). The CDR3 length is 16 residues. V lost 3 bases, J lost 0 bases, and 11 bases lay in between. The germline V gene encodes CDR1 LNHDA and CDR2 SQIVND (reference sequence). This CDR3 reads CASSMARQTNTGELFF. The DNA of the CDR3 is TGTGCCAGTAGTATGGCCAGACAGACGAACACCGGGGAGCTGTTTTTT.

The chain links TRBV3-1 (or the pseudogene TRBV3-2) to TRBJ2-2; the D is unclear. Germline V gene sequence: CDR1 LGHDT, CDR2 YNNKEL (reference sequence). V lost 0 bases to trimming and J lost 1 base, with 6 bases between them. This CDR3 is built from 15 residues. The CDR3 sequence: CASSQDYGNTGELFF. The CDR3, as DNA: TGTGCCAGCAGCCAAGATTACGGGAACACCGGGGAGCTGTTTTTT.

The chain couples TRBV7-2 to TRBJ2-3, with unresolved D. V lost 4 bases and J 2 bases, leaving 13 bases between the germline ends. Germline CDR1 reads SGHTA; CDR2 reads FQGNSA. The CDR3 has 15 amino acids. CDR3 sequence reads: CASSSRASNTDTQYF. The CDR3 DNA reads TGTGCCAGCAGCTCCAGAGCGTCAAACACAGATACGCAGTATTTT.